The entry below describes one T cell receptor beta chain. Authors' processing steps: Scientists estimated how many nucleated cells there were by amplifying reference gene primers. Data came from immunoSEQ multiplex PCR; TCRdb stores just in-frame clones and leaves some out. V, J and clone size derive from that table, while D and trimming were established from the DNA sequence. The table lists about 93,000 clones, about 90% of them singletons. After removal of 0 bases from V and 10 bases from J, the junction contained 9 bases not matched to a gene. Germline V gene lookup returns CDR1 SGDLS and CDR2 YYNGEE. The CDR3 covers 17 residues. This entry comes from a study of blood T cell repertoires in COVID-19. Study summary: The United States, Italy and Spain supplied acute and convalescent COVID-19 samples. PBMCs, B-cell-depleted T cells, or T cells were the source of the cDNA or gDNA that made up the material.

The clonotype was recovered from a human donor with active COVID-19. The donor label of this sample is uncertain. This sequence joins TRBV9 and TRBJ2-3; 15 bases map to TRBD2. Sequenced material: peripheral blood. The CDR3, as DNA: TGTGCCAGCAGCGTAGGAGGACTAGCGGGGGGGCACTCCTCGCAGTATTTT. Translating it yields CASSVGGLAGGHSSQYF.